The 10 T cell receptor beta chains in this list originate from one sample, sequenced in a study of blood T cell repertoires in COVID-19. Generated by immunoSEQ multiplex PCR, the TCRdb table keeps only in-frame clones and is missing some. The profile covers over 600,000 clones, with 70% to 90% appearing a single time and approximately 0.25% taken by the ten largest. Sequenced sample: peripheral blood. These receptor sequences come from a woman between 18 and 29 years old with acute or convalescent COVID-19.

The chain couples TRBV27 to TRBJ1-6; 7 bases are a match to TRBD1. Germline V CDR1 and CDR2: MNHEY, SMNVEV (reference sequence). V was clipped by 6 bases and J by 10 bases; unmatched bases: 15. There are 16 residues in the CDR3. The DNA of the CDR3 is TGTGCCAGCAGCCCACCGGGAGGGGGCGCTTGGTCACCCCTCCACTTT. As protein: CASSPPGGGAWSPLHF.

This clone was found a few times. This chain joins TRBV12-3 or TRBV12-4 and TRBJ1-1; TRBD1 might be the D (5 bases). Trimming removed 7 bases at V and 7 bases at J, with 13 bases between. The CDR3 totals 12 residues. CDR3 bases: TGTGCCAGCACCCTGGGGCAGTTTGAAGCTTTCTTT. This translates into CASTLGQFEAFF.

The J gene is TRBJ1-4, the V gene TRBV5-1; 7 bases align to TRBD1. The CDR3 is made up of 13 amino acids. Germline V gene lookup returns CDR1 SGHRS and CDR2 YFSETQ. V lost 5 bases to trimming and J lost 7 bases; unmatched junction nucleotides: 5. CDR3 nucleotide sequence: TGCGCCAGCAGAACGGGACAGCTTGAAAAACTGTTTTTT. Translating gives CASRTGQLEKLFF.

CDR3 DNA: TGTGCCAGCAGCAGGGGGTTCGAATACGAGCAGTACTTC. It yields the protein CASSRGFEYEQYF. V and J are TRBV2 and TRBJ2-7; 7 positions agree with TRBD1. Germline loops: CDR1 SNHLY, CDR2 FYNNEI. The V gene end was trimmed by 6 bases and the J gene end by 4 bases; junction bases not matched to a gene: 6. The CDR3 is 13 residues long.

The chain couples TRBV6-5 to TRBJ2-7; a possible D gene is TRBD2 (6 bases). Deletions cut 10 bases from V and 4 bases from J, with 20 bases between. Germline CDR1 and CDR2: MNHEY and SVGAGI. This CDR3 region has 14 residues. The chain's CDR3 is CAIRRAVQSYEQYF. In DNA, the CDR3 is TGTGCCATCCGGAGGGCAGTACAAAGTTACGAGCAGTACTTC.

The chain uses TRBV7-2 and TRBJ2-1; 7 bases map to TRBD2. Germline V gene sequence: CDR1 SGHTA, CDR2 FQGNSA. V lost 4 bases to trimming and J lost 0 bases; unmatched junction nucleotides: 3. CDR3 length: 15 amino acids. The CDR3 here is CASSSRTSSYNEQFF. In nucleotides, the CDR3 is TGTGCCAGCAGCTCGCGGACTAGCTCCTACAATGAGCAGTTCTTC.

This chain links TRBV5-8 with TRBJ2-1; D is undetermined. This CDR3 comprises 14 residues. Trimming removed 1 base at V and 2 bases at J, with 7 bases between. The germline V gene encodes CDR1 SGHTS and CDR2 YDEGEE. CDR3: CASSLPGPYNEQFF. CDR3 DNA: TGTGCCAGCAGCTTGCCAGGTCCCTACAATGAGCAGTTCTTC.

V is TRBV25-1 and J is TRBJ2-7; D is undetermined. The germline V gene has CDR1 MGHDK and CDR2 SYGVNS. The CDR3 is 16 amino acids. V lost 1 base, J lost 2 bases, and 15 bases lay in between. CDR3 nucleotides: TGTGCCAGCAGTGAATTAGGCAGTTCAGGCCCCTACGAGCAGTACTTC. Residues: CASSELGSSGPYEQYF.

The rearrangement joins TRBV4-1 to TRBJ1-2, with D unclear. The CDR3 is 12 residues long. The V end was cut by 4 bases, the J end by 8 bases, with 11 bases between. Germline values: CDR1 MGHRA, CDR2 YSYEKL. CDR3 in amino acids: CASSPPAPGYTF. The CDR3 nucleotides are TGCGCCAGCAGCCCTCCCGCGCCGGGCTACACCTTC.

This clone was counted a few times. The chain combines TRBV19 with TRBJ1-3; no firm D call. This CDR3 is 15 amino acids long. The V gene's germline CDR1 is LNHDA and CDR2 SQIVND (reference sequence). Trimming took 3 bases from V and 1 from J, leaving 10 bases between them. The CDR3 DNA reads TGTGCCAGTAGTATCGGTGCCCGATCTGGAAACACCATATATTTT. Translation: CASSIGARSGNTIYF.